A selection of T cell receptor beta chains follows, all from one sample in a study of CD8+ T cells in alopecia areata. Generated by immunoSEQ multiplex PCR, the TCRdb table keeps only in-frame clones and is missing some. The sample has 110,000 to 150,000 clones; less than 65% are singletons. Sequencing used CD8+ T cells sorted from blood. The source is a human donor in good health. Both conserved end residues are part of each CDR3. D genes are given only for firm matches. Rows may omit the clone size; those that give it use once, few, many or a size class.

size: .
J: TRBJ2-1
V: TRBV5-1
D: TRBD2
DNA: TGCGCCAGCAGCCCAGGACTAGCGGGAGGATATTACAATGAGCAGTTCTTC
CDR3: CASSPGLAGGYYNEQFF

size: .
J: TRBJ2-2
V: TRBV19
D: .
DNA: TGTGCCAGTAGTATCGTTAACACCGGGGAGCTGTTTTTT
CDR3: CASSIVNTGELFF

size: .
J: TRBJ2-1
V: TRBV15
D: TRBD2
DNA: TGTGCCACCAGCAGAGATCAAATGGGTGTAGCGGGAAACAATGAGCAGTTCTTC
CDR3: CATSRDQMGVAGNNEQFF

size: .
J: TRBJ2-4
V: TRBV4-2
D: .
DNA: TGTGCCAGCAGCCAAGAACAAGGGGTAGCCAAAAACATTCAGTACTTC
CDR3: CASSQEQGVAKNIQYF

size: .
J: TRBJ2-7
V: TRBV29-1
D: .
DNA: TGCAGCGTTGAACTTGATCTGGGTGCCGCCTACGAGCAGTACTTC
CDR3: CSVELDLGAAYEQYF

size: .
J: TRBJ2-1
V: TRBV30
D: TRBD2
DNA: TGTGCCTGGAGTTCCCGGGGAGCGGGGGGTACAATGGAGCAGTTCTTC
CDR3: CAWSSRGAGGTMEQFF

size: .
J: TRBJ2-3
V: TRBV9
D: TRBD2
DNA: TGTGCCAGCAGCAGCGGGGGCGCGACAGATACGCAGTATTTT
CDR3: CASSSGGATDTQYF

size: .
J: TRBJ1-5
V: TRBV2
D: .
DNA: TGTGCCAGCAGTACTCGCGGGGGCAATCAGCCCCAGCATTTT
CDR3: CASSTRGGNQPQHF

size: few
J: TRBJ2-2
V: TRBV18
D: .
DNA: TGTGCCAGCTCACCACCAGGGACCGGGGAGCTGTTTTTT
CDR3: CASSPPGTGELFF

size: .
J: TRBJ1-2
V: TRBV15
D: .
DNA: TGTGCCACCAGCAGAGTCCCCCAGGGGAACTATGGCTACACCTTC
CDR3: CATSRVPQGNYGYTF

size: few
J: TRBJ1-4
V: TRBV27
D: .
DNA: TGTGCCAGCAGTTTACGGACAACTAATGAAAAACTGTTTTTT
CDR3: CASSLRTTNEKLFF

size: .
J: TRBJ2-3
V: TRBV23-1
D: .
DNA: TGCGCCAGCAGGGTCGGGCAGGAGGGGTCAGATACGCAGTATTTT
CDR3: CASRVGQEGSDTQYF

size: few
J: TRBJ1-1
V: TRBV4-1
D: .
DNA: TGCGCCAGCAGCCGGAATTCAATGGGCACTGAAGCTTTCTTT
CDR3: CASSRNSMGTEAFF

size: .
J: TRBJ2-7
V: TRBV7-2
D: .
DNA: TGTGCCAGCAGCTATGGACAGTTTTCCTACGAGCAGTACTTC
CDR3: CASSYGQFSYEQYF

size: .
J: TRBJ1-5
V: TRBV27
D: .
DNA: TGTGCCAGCAGTTCAGGGCTCAATCAGCCCCAGCATTTT
CDR3: CASSSGLNQPQHF

size: .
J: TRBJ1-2
V: TRBV28
D: TRBD1
DNA: TGTGCCAGCAGTTGCCGGGACAGGGGAACTGATGGCTACACCTTC
CDR3: CASSCRDRGTDGYTF

size: .
J: TRBJ2-2
V: TRBV6-5
D: .
DNA: TGTGCCAGCAGTCCGTCGTGGGGGAACACCGGGGAGCTGTTTTTT
CDR3: CASSPSWGNTGELFF

size: .
J: TRBJ1-1
V: TRBV4-1
D: TRBD1
DNA: TGCGCCAGCAGTCACGGGACAGGGAGTCGGCAGGCTTTCTTT
CDR3: CASSHGTGSRQAFF